Following are 11 T cell receptor beta chains from one sample sequenced in a study of blood T cell repertoires in COVID-19. Assay: immunoSEQ multiplex PCR; the TCRdb copy retains only in-frame clones and omits some. There are fewer than 45,000 clones in the sample; 75% to 90% occur only once, and around 10% lies in the top ten. The sample taken for sequencing was peripheral blood. These receptors all come from a man older than 75 with active COVID-19.

This clone appeared a few times. The chain links TRBV30 to TRBJ1-2; 7 bases align to TRBD1. Looked up from germline, CDR1 is GTSNPN and CDR2 is SVGIG (reference sequence). The CDR3 sequence is 13 residues long. V lost 7 bases to trimming and J lost 4 bases; unmatched junction nucleotides: 9. CDR3 DNA sequence: TGTGCCTCGAGGGGGGCAGGGGGCTATGGCTACACCTTC. This translates into CASRGAGGYGYTF.

The rearrangement joins TRBV27 to TRBJ1-1; the D is unclear. There are 13 residues in the CDR3. Germline V lookup: CDR1 MNHEY, CDR2 SMNVEV (reference sequence). V was pared by 6 bases and J by 7 bases, with 15 bases between. CDR3 bases: TGTGCCAGCAGGAACCGGGGATTGGGTGAAGCTTTCTTT. This codes for CASRNRGLGEAFF.

The rearrangement joins TRBV7-9 to TRBJ1-4; no clear D. This CDR3 is 13 amino acids long. Trimming took off 7 bases at V and 8 bases at J, with 14 bases between the two ends. Germline CDR1 and CDR2: SEHNR and FQNEAQ (reference sequence). CDR3 amino acids: CASNSGSGEKLFF. The CDR3 DNA reads as TGTGCCAGCAACTCCGGATCGGGGGAAAAACTGTTTTTT.

The CDR3 is CASSPQVPGANVLTF. DNA for the CDR3: TGTGCCAGCAGTCCCCAGGTACCTGGGGCCAACGTCCTGACTTTC. This chain connects TRBV2 to TRBJ2-6; D gene ambiguous. Per the germline V gene, CDR1 is SNHLY and CDR2 is FYNNEI. The CDR3 extends over 15 amino acids. V was clipped by 5 bases and J by 2 bases, with 10 bases between them.

This chain joins TRBV19 and TRBJ2-1; 8 bases align to TRBD2. Trimming cost V 7 bases and J 2 bases; bases outside gene matches: 7. CDR1 is LNHDA, CDR2 SQIVND, per germline (reference sequence). CDR3 length equals 15 residues. The CDR3 here is CASTPGGMTYNEQFF. The CDR3 DNA is TGTGCCAGTACGCCGGGGGGGATGACCTACAATGAGCAGTTCTTC.

The genes are TRBV7-2 and TRBJ1-5; 7 nucleotides match TRBD1. The length of the CDR3 is 16 residues. Germline V gene lookup returns CDR1 SGHTA and CDR2 FQGNSA. Losses at the gene ends were 5 bases for V and 2 bases for J; bases not matched to a gene: 9. The chain's CDR3 is CASSARGSYRNQPQHF. The CDR3 nucleotides are TGTGCCAGCAGCGCCAGGGGGTCTTACCGCAATCAGCCCCAGCATTTT.

As DNA, the CDR3 is TGTGCCAGCAGTACAGCCGGGACAGGGGACCACGAGCAGTACTTC. Encoded protein: CASSTAGTGDHEQYF. This chain connects TRBV28 to TRBJ2-7; 10 nucleotides line up with TRBD1. The CDR3 runs 15 residues. Trimming at V came to 5 bases and at J to 5 bases, leaving 9 bases not matched to a gene. CDR1 MDHEN and CDR2 SYDVKM come from the germline V gene.

The gene calls are TRBV19 and TRBJ1-5, with 7 bases aligning to TRBD1. CDR3 size: 16 residues. J gave up 5 bases and V 2 bases, and 9 bases lay outside the gene matches. Looked up from germline, CDR1 is LNHDA and CDR2 is SQIVND (reference sequence). The CDR3: CASSILATGRDQPQHF. In DNA form, the CDR3 reads TGTGCCAGTAGTATACTCGCGACAGGGAGAGATCAGCCCCAGCATTTT.

The V call is TRBV6-5, the J call TRBJ2-7; tentatively, D is TRBD1 (5 bases). Trimming took 8 bases from V and 7 from J, leaving 18 bases between them. This CDR3 is built from 13 residues. Germline CDR1 reads MNHEY; CDR2 reads SVGAGI. The CDR3 DNA reads TGTGCCAGCGCCCTAAGGGGTGGGTGGGAGCAGTACTTC. Translating it yields CASALRGGWEQYF.

This clone was observed once. The genes are TRBV7-9 and TRBJ2-7; 8 nucleotides align to TRBD1. The CDR3 loop spans 13 amino acids. Germline CDR1 is SEHNR and CDR2 is FQNEAQ (reference sequence). V lost 7 bases, J lost 7 bases, and 9 bases stayed unmatched. The CDR3 reads CASTLDRVGEQYF. The CDR3 DNA follows: TGTGCCAGCACCCTGGACAGGGTGGGGGAGCAGTACTTC.

J is TRBJ2-3 and V is TRBV7-9, with a tentative D call TRBD2 (6 bases). Germline values: CDR1 SEHNR, CDR2 FQNEAQ (reference sequence). This CDR3 contains 18 residues. V lost 2 bases to trimming and J lost 2 bases, with 20 bases between them. This CDR3 is CASSLSYGGRRATDTQYF. In DNA, the CDR3 is TGTGCCAGCAGCTTATCCTACGGTGGGAGGAGGGCCACAGATACGCAGTATTTT.